This passage covers 18 T cell receptor beta chains from one sample sequenced in a study of OX40 agonist ivuxolimab in advanced cancers. Assay used: immunoSEQ multiplex PCR; TCRdb lists only in-frame clones, some missing. Of about 53,000 clones listed, approximately 84% are singletons. Sequencing was performed on CD4+ or CD8+ T cells sorted from blood, taken in a trial of the OX40 agonist ivuxolimab. The receptors derive from an adult with an advanced solid tumor such as melanoma, head and neck, liver or kidney cancer.

This rearrangement joins TRBV18 to TRBJ1-5, with 11 positions matching TRBD1. Germline CDR1 reads KGHSH; CDR2 reads LQKENI. The CDR3 covers 16 residues. The ends lost 3 bases at V and 5 bases at J; junction bases unmatched: 6. In DNA form, the CDR3 reads TGTGCCAGCTCACCTCTGGGGGGACAGGGGGATCAGCCCCAGCATTTT. Amino acid sequence: CASSPLGGQGDQPQHF. The whole variable domain, remainder taken from reference TRBV18 and TRBJ1-5, is NAGVMQNPRHLVRRRGQEARLRCSPMKGHSHVYWYRQLPEEGLKFMVYLQKENIIDESGMPKERFSAEFPKEGPSILRIQQVVRGDSAAYFCASSPLGGQGDQPQHFGDGTRLSIL.

The chain joins TRBV6-1 to TRBJ2-3; TRBD2 aligns across 11 bases. The CDR3 has 15 amino acids. V was pared by 7 bases and J by 2 bases, with 5 bases of the junction left unmatched. Germline V CDR1 and CDR2: MNHNS, SASEGT. The CDR3 region is CASTGLAGNTDTQYF. CDR3 DNA sequence: TGTGCCAGCACCGGACTAGCGGGCAACACAGATACGCAGTATTTT.

The CDR3 nucleotides are TGTGCCAGCAGTTTGCAGGGGGGGAGGACAGATACGCAGTATTTT. Its translation: CASSLQGGRTDTQYF. The chain joins TRBV27 to TRBJ2-3; D might be TRBD1 or TRBD2, each matching 7 bases. Germline CDR1 and CDR2: MNHEY and SMNVEV (reference sequence). This CDR3 is built from 15 residues. The V end lost 3 bases, the J end lost 3 bases, and 13 bases lay between the germline ends.

This clone has only one observation. V is TRBV5-8 and J is TRBJ2-1; 10 bases line up with TRBD2. Germline CDR1 and CDR2: SGHTS and YDEGEE. This CDR3 spans 15 amino acids. V lost 4 bases and J lost 2; bases outside the gene matches: 3. The CDR3 sequence is CASSRGLATYNEQFF. For the CDR3, the DNA is TGTGCCAGCAGCCGGGGACTAGCGACCTACAATGAGCAGTTCTTC.

The V call is TRBV6-6, the J call TRBJ2-5; D is ambiguous. V was clipped by 6 bases and J by 0 bases, with 11 bases between them. Germline V gives CDR1 MNHNY, CDR2 SVGAGI (reference sequence). The CDR3 is 14 amino acids. The CDR3 DNA is TGTGCCAGCAGGAACTCGGCCTACCAAGAGACCCAGTACTTC. Translating it yields CASRNSAYQETQYF.

This clone occurred a few times. The gene calls are TRBV5-8 and TRBJ2-3; 10 bases fit TRBD2. Germline V CDR1 and CDR2: SGHTS, YDEGEE. The CDR3 is 19 amino acids. Trimming removed 6 bases from V and 3 bases from J; junction bases left unmatched: 19. The CDR3 loop reads CASNRGLGLAGVGTDTQYF. CDR3 DNA: TGTGCCAGCAACCGGGGCCTGGGTCTAGCGGGAGTCGGTACAGATACGCAGTATTTT.

CDR3: CSASSGSMNEQFF. The CDR3 nucleotides read TGCAGCGCTTCTAGCGGGAGTATGAATGAGCAGTTCTTC. The V gene is TRBV29-1, the J gene TRBJ2-1; 10 bases line up with TRBD2. Germline CDR1 reads SQVTM; CDR2 reads ANQGSEA. V trimming: 7 bases; J trimming: 7 bases; junction bases outside the gene matches: 7. The CDR3 has 13 residues.

CDR3 sequence reads: CSVGRGATEAFF. DNA for the CDR3: TGCAGCGTAGGCAGGGGGGCCACTGAAGCTTTCTTT. V usage is TRBV29-1 and J usage is TRBJ1-1; 7 bases are a match to TRBD1. V lost 6 bases to trimming and J lost 4 bases; unmatched junction nucleotides: 5. CDR1 and CDR2 from the germline V gene are SQVTM and ANQGSEA. The CDR3 spans 12 residues.

The chain is built from TRBV10-1 and TRBJ2-3; the match to TRBD2 covers 12 bases. V shed 0 bases and J 3 bases; nucleotides not matched to a gene: 4. CDR1 and CDR2 (germline): WNHNN, SYGVQD (reference sequence). CDR3 length: 17 amino acids. In nucleotides, the CDR3 is TGCGCCAGCAGTGAGTCGATTACTAGCGGGAGGACAGATACGCAGTATTTT. Translated: CASSESITSGRTDTQYF.

The chain carries TRBV5-6 and TRBJ1-6, with 11 bases fitting TRBD1. J was trimmed by 6 bases and V by 3 bases; bases with no gene match: 5. Germline V CDR1 and CDR2: SGHDT, YYEEEE. The length of the CDR3 is 16 residues. The CDR3 sequence: CASSSGQGALNSPLHF. The CDR3 DNA reads TGTGCCAGCAGCTCCGGACAGGGGGCCCTTAATTCACCCCTCCACTTT.

V is TRBV27 and J is TRBJ2-7; D is unresolved. CDR3 length: 15 amino acids. Germline CDR1 is MNHEY and CDR2 is SMNVEV (reference sequence). V was cut by 6 bases and J by 0 bases, with 15 bases left in between. CDR3: CASSPRAPSSYEQYF. The CDR3 DNA sequence: TGTGCCAGCAGCCCTAGGGCCCCCTCCTCCTACGAGCAGTACTTC.

The rearrangement links TRBV7-9 to TRBJ2-2; D call uncertain. CDR3 length equals 15 residues. Trimming removed 1 base from V and 3 bases from J, with 9 bases in between. Germline V gives CDR1 SEHNR, CDR2 FQNEAQ (reference sequence). DNA for the CDR3: TGTGCCAGCAGCTTAGGTCCTCTAGACACCGGGGAGCTGTTTTTT. Its translation is CASSLGPLDTGELFF.

This chain connects TRBV9 to TRBJ1-3; D remains ambiguous. Between the trimmed V and J ends, which lost 0 bases and 4 bases, there was a span of 8 bases. The CDR3 runs 14 residues. The V gene's germline CDR1 is SGDLS and CDR2 YYNGEE. CDR3 nucleotides: TGTGCCAGCAGCGTAGGGAGGTCGGGAAACACCATATATTTT. Protein product: CASSVGRSGNTIYF.

The V and J genes are TRBV29-1 and TRBJ1-1; D is possibly TRBD1 (5 bases). Germline loops: CDR1 SQVTM, CDR2 ANQGSEA. With 5 bases removed from V and 1 base from J, the gap between germline ends came to 11 bases. The CDR3 sequence is 13 residues long. CDR3 protein: CSVSRAENTEAFF. CDR3 coding DNA: TGCAGCGTTTCCAGGGCGGAGAACACTGAAGCTTTCTTT.

V is TRBV5-4 and J is TRBJ2-7; D unresolved. V was cut by 0 bases and J by 0 bases, with 13 bases left in between. Germline assignment: CDR1 SGHNT and CDR2 YYREEE (reference sequence). CDR3 length: 16 amino acids. CDR3: CASSLAGGRSSYEQYF. CDR3 coding DNA: TGTGCCAGCAGCTTGGCCGGCGGCCGCAGCTCCTACGAGCAGTACTTC.

The V and J genes are TRBV10-3 and TRBJ1-2; unclear D gene. Germline V gene data show CDR1 as ENHRY and CDR2 as SYGVKD. The CDR3 has 13 residues. The V gene lost 6 bases and the J gene lost 7 bases, with 15 bases spanning the gap. The CDR3 DNA reads TGTGCCATCAGCTCCGATGGGAAAGGTGGCTACACCTTC. Translation: CAISSDGKGGYTF.

The genes are TRBV28 and TRBJ2-7, with D perhaps TRBD1 (5 bases). This CDR3 is built from 13 residues. Germline CDR1 is MDHEN and CDR2 is SYDVKM. Between the trimmed V and J ends, which lost 10 bases and 2 bases, there was a span of 15 bases. CDR3 sequence (DNA): TGTGCCACCAGGGCCCTAATACCCTACGAGCAGTACTTC. Protein: CATRALIPYEQYF. Full variable domain (rest looked up from reference TRBV28 and TRBJ2-7): DVKVTQSSRYLVKRTGEKVFLECVQDMDHENMFWYRQDPGLGLRLIYFSYDVKMKEKGDIPEGYSVSREKKERFSLILESASTNQTSMYLCATRALIPYEQYFGPGTRLTVT.

This rearrangement joins TRBV5-5 to TRBJ2-1, with TRBD2 matching over 11 bases. The germline V gene encodes CDR1 SGHKS and CDR2 YYEKEE (reference sequence). J lost 5 bases, V lost 6 bases, and 7 bases had no gene match. CDR3 length equals 15 residues. Here the CDR3 reads CASIPGTSGNNEQFF. The DNA of the CDR3 is TGTGCCAGCATCCCGGGGACTAGCGGAAACAATGAGCAGTTCTTC.